This T cell receptor beta chain was sequenced in a study of regulatory T cells in long-lasting Graves disease. iRepertoire HTBI primers and Arm-PCR of CDR3 regions built TCR beta libraries. MiXCR, applied by TCRdb to the multiplex PCR reads, yields one record per CDR3 protein. The table includes hundreds of thousands of distinct CDR3 sequences, about 15% detected once. Noted time point: newly diagnosed GD, antithyroid drugs for less than 3 months. TCR sequences were obtained from RNA taken from PBMCs. EDTA tubes held roughly 8.1 milliliters of peripheral blood from each patient. From germline, CDR1 is KGHSH and CDR2 LQKENI. The V gene end was trimmed by 10 bases and the J gene end by 5 bases; junction bases not matched to a gene: 9. The CDR3 is made up of 13 amino acids. This clonotype has just a few counts. These data were also filed under a second study, of T cells in Graves' hyperthyroidism and ophthalmopathy.

The receptor was isolated from a woman in her forties with Graves disease. V and J are TRBV18 and TRBJ2-7, with TRBD1 matching over 9 bases. This specimen was peripheral blood mononuclear cells (PBMCs), taken at new diagnosis, from a patient treated with antithyroid drugs. The CDR3: CANKQGAPHEQYF. CDR3 DNA: TGTGCCAACAAACAGGGGGCTCCCCACGAGCAGTACTTC.